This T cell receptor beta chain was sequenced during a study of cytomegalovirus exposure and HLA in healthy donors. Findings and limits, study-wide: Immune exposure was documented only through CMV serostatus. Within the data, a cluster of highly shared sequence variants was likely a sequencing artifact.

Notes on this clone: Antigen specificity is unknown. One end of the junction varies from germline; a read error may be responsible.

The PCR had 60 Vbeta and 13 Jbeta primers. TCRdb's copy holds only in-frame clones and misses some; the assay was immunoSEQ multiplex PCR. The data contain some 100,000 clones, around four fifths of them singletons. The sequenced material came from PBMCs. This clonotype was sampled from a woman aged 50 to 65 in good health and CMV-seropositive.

CDR3 bases: TGTGCCAACAGCTTAGCGTCACAAGTCTCTGGAAACACCATATATTTT. Amino acids: CANSLASQVSGNTIYF. The chain links TRBV7-6 to TRBJ1-3; D not resolved. This CDR3 contains 16 residues. Per germline, CDR1 SGHVS and CDR2 FNYEAQ.